This T cell receptor beta chain was recovered during a study of cytomegalovirus exposure and HLA in healthy donors. Study outcomes and limitations: Follow-up analysis seemed to connect common viral pathogens with several of the most significant clusters identified. Earlier analysis found most TCR beta V segments productive about 87% or about 30% of the time. Overall, about 160 TCR beta chains were annotated as cytomegalovirus-associated. TCR association rates varied by HLA locus in a later analysis, with DRB1 highest and HLA-C lowest.

PCR primers comprised 60 Vbeta and 13 Jbeta primers. TCRdb's table, derived via immunoSEQ multiplex PCR, lists solely in-frame clones and lacks some. The sample shows around 150,000 clones, 70% to 85% of them seen only once. In regard to this clone: Antigen unknown.

V lost 4 bases to trimming and J lost 8 bases; unmatched junction nucleotides: 5. The CDR3 extends over 15 amino acids. The germline V gene encodes CDR1 MRHNA and CDR2 SNTAGT. This sequence joins TRBV6-4 and TRBJ2-1, with 13 bases aligning to TRBD2. This TCR derives from a man aged 35 to 55 in good health and CMV-seronegative. The sample taken for sequencing was PBMCs. This CDR3 reads CASSVTSGGGDEQFF. The CDR3 DNA follows: TGTGCCAGCAGTGTTACTAGCGGGGGGGGCGATGAGCAGTTCTTC.